These 10 T cell receptor beta chains were sequenced from one sample in a study of molecular identifiers for immune sequencing clone quantification. Each CDR3 protein gets one entry after TCRdb re-called the PCR reads with MiXCR. The sample gives about 640,000 distinct CDR3 sequences, around 20% of which show up once; approximately 0.9% is in the top ten. Sequencing input: naive CD8+ T cells from blood, with Jurkat cell RNA spiked in. Subset reported: FACS-sorted CD8+CD4-CCR7+CD45RA+ naive T cells. The receptor set was obtained from a human donor in good health. Some libraries in this study had Jurkat cell RNA spiked in.

Note on this clonotype: A much larger clonotype is one base distant, so this may be a read error. The V gene is TRBV28, the J gene TRBJ2-3, with D maybe TRBD1 (5 bases). The CDR3 contains 16 residues. The germline gives CDR1 MDHEN, CDR2 SYDVKM. Trimming pared 4 bases from V and 4 bases from J, leaving 18 bases between. The CDR3 sequence: CASSWVRGHIPDTQYF. CDR3 coding DNA: TGTGCCAGCAGTTGGGTCAGAGGACATATTCCAGATACGCAGTATTTT.

V gene TRBV4-1 combines with J gene TRBJ1-1; 7 bases agree with TRBD1. CDR3 size: 14 residues. After removal of 2 bases from V and 5 bases from J, the junction contained 5 bases not matched to a gene. CDR1 and CDR2 (germline): MGHRA, YSYEKL. CDR3 DNA sequence: TGCGCCAGCAGCCAATCAGGGGGATCGACTGAAGCTTTCTTT. Its protein product is CASSQSGGSTEAFF.

On this clonotype itself: A read error is possible here, since a much larger clone lies one base away. The chain uses TRBV5-1 and TRBJ2-7; a weak D match, TRBD1 (6 bases). Germline V gives CDR1 SGHRS, CDR2 YFSETQ. The CDR3 sequence is 17 residues long. V lost 2 bases, J lost 1 base, and 19 bases lay in between. The CDR3 here is CASSFPAMDSSSYEQYF. CDR3 in DNA: TGCGCCAGCAGCTTTCCTGCCATGGACAGTTCTTCCTACGAGCAGTACTTC.

This rearrangement joins TRBV7-2 to TRBJ2-3, with D unclear. This CDR3 has 15 amino acids. Germline V gene lookup returns CDR1 SGHTA and CDR2 FQGNSA. V was pared by 4 bases and J by 0 bases, with 11 bases between. CDR3 loop: CASSYYKGSTDTQYF. The DNA of the CDR3 is TGTGCCAGCAGCTACTACAAGGGTAGCACAGATACGCAGTATTTT.

This clonotype was seen ten or more times. This chain links TRBV30 with TRBJ2-1; D gene unclear. V was cut by 2 bases and J by 1 base, with 6 bases left in between. The CDR3 is 13 residues long. CDR1 and CDR2 (germline): GTSNPN, SVGIG (reference sequence). CDR3 sequence reads: CAWSSTSYNEQFF. CDR3 coding DNA: TGTGCCTGGAGTTCTACATCCTACAATGAGCAGTTCTTC.

This clonotype was observed at least ten times. The V gene is TRBV20-1, the J gene TRBJ1-5; weak D call: TRBD1 (5 bases). This CDR3 has 14 amino acids. In germline, CDR1 is DFQATT, CDR2 SNEGSKA (reference sequence). Trimming removed 0 bases from V and 4 bases from J, with 10 bases in between. The CDR3 sequence is CSAREPGPNQPQHF. The CDR3 DNA sequence: TGCAGTGCTAGAGAGCCGGGACCTAATCAGCCCCAGCATTTT.

The genes are TRBV10-3 and TRBJ2-7; TRBD1 matches 7 bases. In germline, CDR1 is ENHRY, CDR2 SYGVKD. This CDR3 has 12 residues. V lost 10 bases and J lost 5; bases outside the gene matches: 8. CDR3: CATGETGNEQYF. Written as DNA, the CDR3 is TGTGCCACCGGGGAGACAGGGAACGAGCAGTACTTC.

This clonotype occurred many times. The chain has TRBV30 and TRBJ2-7; perhaps TRBD1 as D (5 bases). The CDR3 runs 12 residues. In germline, CDR1 is GTSNPN, CDR2 SVGIG (reference sequence). The V end was cut by 1 base, the J end by 3 bases, with 7 bases between. CDR3: CAWSDDSYEQYF. CDR3 nucleotide sequence: TGTGCCTGGAGTGACGACAGCTACGAGCAGTACTTC.

To note about this clonotype: One end of the junction varies from germline; a read error may be responsible. The chain has TRBV7-2 and TRBJ2-1; 9 nucleotides align to TRBD2. Germline values: CDR1 SGHTA, CDR2 FQGNSA. This CDR3 has 17 amino acids. In nucleotides, the CDR3 is TGTGCCAGCAGCTTAGAACGGCGGGGGGGCTTCTACAATGAGCAGCTCTTC. It encodes CASSLERRGGFYNEQLF. The whole variable domain, filled in from reference TRBV7-2 and TRBJ2-1, reads GAGVSQSPSNKVTEKGKDVELRCDPISGHTALYWYRQSLGQGLEFLIYFQGNSAPDKSGLPSDRFSAERTGGSVSTLTIQRTQQEDSAVYLCASSLERRGGFYNEQLFGPGTRLTVL.

This clonotype showed up many times. The chain uses TRBV4-2 and TRBJ2-3; the D gene is possibly TRBD2 (5 bases). The germline gives CDR1 LGHNA, CDR2 YNFKEQ. This CDR3 region has 16 residues. V shed 0 bases and J shed 2 bases, with 12 bases lying between them. This CDR3 reads CASSQEGETYTDTQYF. In nucleotides, the CDR3 is TGTGCCAGCAGCCAAGAGGGAGAGACCTACACAGATACGCAGTATTTT.